This T cell receptor (beta chain) was retrieved from a study of T cell repertoires in cytomegalovirus infection. MiXCR was run by TCRdb on the reads, yielding one entry per CDR3 protein. The sample gives tens of thousands of distinct CDR3 sequences, 25% to 30% of which show up once; 45% to 75% is in the top ten. About this clonotype: As yet, its antigen is unknown.

J gave up 5 bases and V 0 bases, and 10 bases lay outside the gene matches. CDR3 size: 16 residues. From germline, CDR1 is DFQATT and CDR2 SNEGSKA (reference sequence). The sequence came from a human donor in good health (CMV status not recorded). Some clones in this sample may be carry-over from other donors' samples. The J gene is TRBJ2-7, the V gene TRBV20-1; 10 bases match TRBD2. Sequencing was performed on CD8+ T cells from cultured PBMCs, taken from culture after CMV antigen stimulation. CDR3 protein: CSARDLSGRAPNEQYF. CDR3 nucleotides: TGCAGTGCTAGAGACCTGAGCGGGAGGGCCCCCAACGAGCAGTACTTC.